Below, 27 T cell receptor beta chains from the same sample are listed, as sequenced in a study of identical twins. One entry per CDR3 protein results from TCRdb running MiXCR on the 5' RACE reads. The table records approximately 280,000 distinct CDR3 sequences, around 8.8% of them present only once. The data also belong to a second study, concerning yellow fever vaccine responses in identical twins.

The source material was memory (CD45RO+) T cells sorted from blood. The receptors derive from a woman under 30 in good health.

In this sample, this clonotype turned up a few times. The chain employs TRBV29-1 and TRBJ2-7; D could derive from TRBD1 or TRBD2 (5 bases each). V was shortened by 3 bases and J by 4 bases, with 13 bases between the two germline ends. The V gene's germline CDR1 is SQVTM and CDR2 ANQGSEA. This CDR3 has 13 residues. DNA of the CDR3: TGCAGCGTTGAGTTTTTGAGGGGTTACGAGCAGTACTTC. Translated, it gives CSVEFLRGYEQYF.

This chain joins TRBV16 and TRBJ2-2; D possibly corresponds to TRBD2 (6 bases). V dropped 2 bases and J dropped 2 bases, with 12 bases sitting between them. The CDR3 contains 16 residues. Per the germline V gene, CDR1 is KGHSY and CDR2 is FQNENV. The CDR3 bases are TGTGCCAGCAGCCAACGGGGGTATGGAAACACCGGGGAGCTGTTTTTT. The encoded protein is CASSQRGYGNTGELFF.

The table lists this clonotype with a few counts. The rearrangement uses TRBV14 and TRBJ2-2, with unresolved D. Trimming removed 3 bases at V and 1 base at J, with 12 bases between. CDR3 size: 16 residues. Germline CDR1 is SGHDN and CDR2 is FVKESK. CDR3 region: CASSHRAMGNTGELFF. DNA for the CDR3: TGTGCCAGCAGCCATAGAGCTATGGGGAACACCGGGGAGCTGTTTTTT.

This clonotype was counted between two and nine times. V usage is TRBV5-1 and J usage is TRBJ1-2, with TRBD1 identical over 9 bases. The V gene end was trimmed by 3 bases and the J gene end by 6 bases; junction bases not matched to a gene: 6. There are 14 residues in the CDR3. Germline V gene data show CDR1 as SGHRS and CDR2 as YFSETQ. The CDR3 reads CASSSSTGGDGYTF. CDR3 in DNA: TGCGCCAGCAGCTCCTCCACAGGGGGCGATGGCTACACCTTC.

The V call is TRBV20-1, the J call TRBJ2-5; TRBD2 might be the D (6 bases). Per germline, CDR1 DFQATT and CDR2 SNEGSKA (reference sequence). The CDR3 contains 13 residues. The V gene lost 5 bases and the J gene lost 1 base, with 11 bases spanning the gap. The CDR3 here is CSAQRDSQETQYF. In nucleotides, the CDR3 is TGCAGTGCTCAAAGGGACTCCCAAGAGACCCAGTACTTC.

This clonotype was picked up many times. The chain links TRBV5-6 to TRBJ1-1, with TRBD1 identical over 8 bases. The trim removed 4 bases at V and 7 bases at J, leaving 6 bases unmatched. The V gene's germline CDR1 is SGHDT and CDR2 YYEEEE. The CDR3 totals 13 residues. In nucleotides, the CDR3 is TGTGCCAGCAGCAGGACAGGGTGGGGTGAAGCTTTCTTT. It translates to CASSRTGWGEAFF. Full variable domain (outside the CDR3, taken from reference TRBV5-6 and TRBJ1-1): DAGVTQSPTHLIKTRGQQVTLRCSPKSGHDTVSWYQQALGQGPQFIFQYYEEEERQRGNFPDRFSGHQFPNYSSELNVNALLLGDSALYLCASSRTGWGEAFFGQGTRLTVV.

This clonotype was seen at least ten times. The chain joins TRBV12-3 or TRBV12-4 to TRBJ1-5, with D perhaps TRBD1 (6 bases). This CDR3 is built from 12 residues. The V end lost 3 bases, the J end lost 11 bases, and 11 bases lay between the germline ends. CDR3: CASSLYRVAQHF. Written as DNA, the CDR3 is TGTGCCAGCAGTTTGTACAGGGTGGCCCAGCATTTT.

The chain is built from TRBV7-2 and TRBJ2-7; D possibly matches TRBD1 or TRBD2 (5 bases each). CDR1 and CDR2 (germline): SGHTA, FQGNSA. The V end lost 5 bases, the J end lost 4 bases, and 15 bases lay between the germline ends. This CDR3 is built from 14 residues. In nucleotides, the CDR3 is TGTGCCAGCAGCGAGGGCAGGGTAGCATACGAGCAGTACGTC. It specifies CASSEGRVAYEQYV.

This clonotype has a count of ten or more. CDR3 in amino acids: CASSEDGEYGYTF. CDR3 DNA: TGTGCCAGCAGTGAGGACGGGGAGTATGGCTACACCTTC. The chain has TRBV25-1 and TRBJ1-2; D unclear. V was pared by 3 bases and J by 5 bases, with 10 bases between. CDR1 MGHDK and CDR2 SYGVNS come from the germline V gene. This CDR3 has 13 amino acids.

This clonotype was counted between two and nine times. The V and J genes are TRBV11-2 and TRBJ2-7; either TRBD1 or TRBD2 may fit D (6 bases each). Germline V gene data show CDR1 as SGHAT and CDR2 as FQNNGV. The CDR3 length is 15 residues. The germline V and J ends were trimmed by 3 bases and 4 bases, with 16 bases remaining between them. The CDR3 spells CASSFWAGHPYEQYV. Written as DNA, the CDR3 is TGTGCCAGCAGCTTCTGGGCGGGACATCCGTACGAGCAGTACGTC.

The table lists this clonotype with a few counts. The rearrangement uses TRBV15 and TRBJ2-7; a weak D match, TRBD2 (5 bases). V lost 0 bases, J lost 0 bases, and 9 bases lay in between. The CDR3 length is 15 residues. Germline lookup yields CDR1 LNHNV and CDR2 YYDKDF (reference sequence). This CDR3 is CATSRDRDFSYEQYF. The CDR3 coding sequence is TGTGCCACCAGCAGAGATCGGGATTTCTCCTACGAGCAGTACTTC.

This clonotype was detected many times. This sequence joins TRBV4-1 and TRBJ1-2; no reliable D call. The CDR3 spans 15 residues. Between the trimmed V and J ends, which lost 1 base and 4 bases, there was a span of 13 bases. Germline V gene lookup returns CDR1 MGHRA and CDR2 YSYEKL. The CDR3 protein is CASSQGEGPLYGYTF. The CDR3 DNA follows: TGCGCCAGCAGCCAAGGCGAGGGTCCCCTCTATGGCTACACCTTC.

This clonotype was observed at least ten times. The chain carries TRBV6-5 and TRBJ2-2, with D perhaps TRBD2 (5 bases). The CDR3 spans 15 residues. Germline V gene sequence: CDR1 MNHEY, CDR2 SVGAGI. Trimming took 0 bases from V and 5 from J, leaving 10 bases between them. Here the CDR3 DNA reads TGTGCCAGCAGTTACTCGGGAGTTCTTACCGGGGAGCTGTTTTTT. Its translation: CASSYSGVLTGELFF.

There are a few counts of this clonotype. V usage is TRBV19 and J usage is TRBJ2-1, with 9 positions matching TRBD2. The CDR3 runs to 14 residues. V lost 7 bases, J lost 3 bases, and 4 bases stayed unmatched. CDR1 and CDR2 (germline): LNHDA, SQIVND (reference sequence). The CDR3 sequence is CASTPSGNYNEQFF. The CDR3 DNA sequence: TGTGCCAGTACTCCTAGCGGGAACTACAATGAGCAGTTCTTC.

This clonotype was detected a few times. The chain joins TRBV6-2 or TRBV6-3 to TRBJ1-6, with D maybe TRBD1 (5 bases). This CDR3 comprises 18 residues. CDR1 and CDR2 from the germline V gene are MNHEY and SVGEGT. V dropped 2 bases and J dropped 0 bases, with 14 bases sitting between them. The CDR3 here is CASSYEGSGASYNSPLHF. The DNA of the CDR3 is TGTGCCAGCAGTTACGAGGGGAGCGGCGCCTCCTATAATTCACCCCTCCACTTT.

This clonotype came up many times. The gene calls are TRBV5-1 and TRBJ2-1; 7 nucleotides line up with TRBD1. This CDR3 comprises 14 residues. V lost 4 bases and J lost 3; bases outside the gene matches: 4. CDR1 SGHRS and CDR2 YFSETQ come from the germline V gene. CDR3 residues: CASSPGQLYNEQFF. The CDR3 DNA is TGCGCCAGCAGCCCGGGACAGCTCTACAATGAGCAGTTCTTC.

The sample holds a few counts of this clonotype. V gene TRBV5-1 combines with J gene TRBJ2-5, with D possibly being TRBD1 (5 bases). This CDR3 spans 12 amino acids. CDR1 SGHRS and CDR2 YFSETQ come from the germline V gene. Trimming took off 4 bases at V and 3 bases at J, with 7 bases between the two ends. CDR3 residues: CASSRQKETQYF. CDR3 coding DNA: TGCGCCAGCAGCCGACAGAAAGAGACCCAGTACTTC.

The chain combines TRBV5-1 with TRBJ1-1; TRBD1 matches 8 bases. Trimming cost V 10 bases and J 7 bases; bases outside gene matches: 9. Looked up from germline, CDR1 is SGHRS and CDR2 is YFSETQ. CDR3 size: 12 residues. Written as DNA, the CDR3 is TGCGCCCGCCCGACAGGGGATGATGAAGCTTTCTTT. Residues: CARPTGDDEAFF.

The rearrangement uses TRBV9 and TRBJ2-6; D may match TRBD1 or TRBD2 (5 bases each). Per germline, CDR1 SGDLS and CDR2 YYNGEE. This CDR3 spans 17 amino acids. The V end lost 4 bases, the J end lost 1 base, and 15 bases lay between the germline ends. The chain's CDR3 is CASSQSVGGSGANVLTF. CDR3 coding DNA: TGTGCCAGCAGCCAATCTGTTGGGGGATCTGGGGCCAACGTCCTGACTTTC.

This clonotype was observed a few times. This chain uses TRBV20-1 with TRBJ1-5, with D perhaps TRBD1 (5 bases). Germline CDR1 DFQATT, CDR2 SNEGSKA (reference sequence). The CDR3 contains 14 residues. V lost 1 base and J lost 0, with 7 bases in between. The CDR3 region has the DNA TGCAGTGCTAGAGGGGGGATTAGCAATCAGCCCCAGCATTTT. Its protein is CSARGGISNQPQHF.

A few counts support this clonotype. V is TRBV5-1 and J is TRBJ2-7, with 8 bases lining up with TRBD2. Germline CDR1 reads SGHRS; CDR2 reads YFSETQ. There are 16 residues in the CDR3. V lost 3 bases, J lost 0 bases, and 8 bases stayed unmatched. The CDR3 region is CASSSRGGLISYEQYF. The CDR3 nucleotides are TGCGCCAGCAGCTCACGGGGGGGGCTTATCTCCTACGAGCAGTACTTC.

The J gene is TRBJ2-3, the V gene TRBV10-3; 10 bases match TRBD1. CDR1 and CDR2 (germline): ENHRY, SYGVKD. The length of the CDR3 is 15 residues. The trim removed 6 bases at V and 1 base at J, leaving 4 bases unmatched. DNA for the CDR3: TGTGCCATCAGGGCCGGGACAGGGGGCACAGATACGCAGTATTTT. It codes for CAIRAGTGGTDTQYF.

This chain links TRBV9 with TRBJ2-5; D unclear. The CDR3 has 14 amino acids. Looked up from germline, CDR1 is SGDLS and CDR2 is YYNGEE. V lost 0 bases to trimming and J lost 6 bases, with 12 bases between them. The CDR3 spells CASSVGVVGKTQYF. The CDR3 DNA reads TGTGCCAGCAGCGTAGGTGTCGTTGGTAAGACCCAGTACTTC.

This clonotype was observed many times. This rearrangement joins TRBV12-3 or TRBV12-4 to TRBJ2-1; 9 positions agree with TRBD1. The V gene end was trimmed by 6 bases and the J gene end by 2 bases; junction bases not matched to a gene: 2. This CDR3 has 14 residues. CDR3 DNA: TGTGCCAGCAGCCGGGACAGGGCCTACAATGAGCAGTTCTTC. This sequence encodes CASSRDRAYNEQFF.

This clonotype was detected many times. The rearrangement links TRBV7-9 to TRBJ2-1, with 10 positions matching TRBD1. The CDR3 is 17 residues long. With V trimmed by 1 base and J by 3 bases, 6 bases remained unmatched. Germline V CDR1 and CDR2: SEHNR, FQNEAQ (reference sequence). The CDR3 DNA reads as TGTGCCAGCAGCTTAGGACTCGACAGGGGGCTCTACAATGAGCAGTTCTTC. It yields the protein CASSLGLDRGLYNEQFF. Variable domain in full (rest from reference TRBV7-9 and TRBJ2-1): DTGVSQNPRHKITKRGQNVTFRCDPISEHNRLYWYRQTLGQGPEFLTYFQNEAQLEKSRLLSDRFSAERPKGSFSTLEIQRTEQGDSAMYLCASSLGLDRGLYNEQFFGPGTRLTVL.

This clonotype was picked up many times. CDR3 in amino acids: CASSFRMGEKLFF. The CDR3 nucleotides read TGTGCCAGCAGCTTCCGGATGGGTGAAAAACTGTTTTTT. V and J are TRBV11-2 and TRBJ1-4; no clear D gene. V was cut by 3 bases and J by 7 bases, with 9 bases left in between. This CDR3 contains 13 residues. Germline CDR1 and CDR2: SGHAT and FQNNGV.

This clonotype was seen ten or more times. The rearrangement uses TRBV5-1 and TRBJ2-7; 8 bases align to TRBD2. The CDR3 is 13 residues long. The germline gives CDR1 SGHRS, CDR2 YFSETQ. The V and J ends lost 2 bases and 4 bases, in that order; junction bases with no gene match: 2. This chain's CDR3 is CASSFPGGYEQYF. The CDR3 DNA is TGCGCCAGCAGCTTTCCGGGGGGGTACGAGCAGTACTTC.